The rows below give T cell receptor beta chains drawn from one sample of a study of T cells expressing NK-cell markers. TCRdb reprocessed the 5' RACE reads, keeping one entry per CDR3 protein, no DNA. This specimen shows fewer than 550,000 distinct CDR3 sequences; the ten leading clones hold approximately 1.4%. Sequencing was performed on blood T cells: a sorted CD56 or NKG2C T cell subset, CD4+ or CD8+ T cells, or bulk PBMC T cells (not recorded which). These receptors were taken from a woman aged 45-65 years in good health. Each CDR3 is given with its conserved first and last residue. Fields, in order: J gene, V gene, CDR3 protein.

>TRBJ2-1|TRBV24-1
CATSDLRGNGEQFF
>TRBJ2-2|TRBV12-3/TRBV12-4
CASSSDRDRGGGELFF
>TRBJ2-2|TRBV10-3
CAISELDNANTGELFF
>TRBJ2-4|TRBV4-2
CASSQDETSPKNIQYF
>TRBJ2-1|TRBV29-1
CSVRGDGVRFF
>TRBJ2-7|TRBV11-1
CASSRTHEQYF
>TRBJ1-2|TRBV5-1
CASSLGLTNYDGYTF
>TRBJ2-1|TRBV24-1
CATSDPLSGSSYNEQFF
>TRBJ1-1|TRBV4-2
CASSQDRDRLLTEAFF
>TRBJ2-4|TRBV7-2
CASSLRSWGGTLAKNIQYF
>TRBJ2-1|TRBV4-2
CASSLQLSSYNEQFF
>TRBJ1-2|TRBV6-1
CASSEAQGARGYTF
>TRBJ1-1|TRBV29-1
CSVLYHRGRFTEAFF
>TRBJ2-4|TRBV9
CASSLAVGGGGKNIQYF
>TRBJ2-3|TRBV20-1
CSVQDGRAATDTQYF
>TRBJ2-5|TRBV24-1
CATSDGGYQESQYF
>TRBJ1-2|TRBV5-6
CASSPRRQGSYGYTF
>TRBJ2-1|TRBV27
CASRVSGPNEQFF